This T cell receptor (beta chain) was sequenced in a study of cytomegalovirus exposure and HLA in healthy donors. At collection, donors were nominally healthy, but unrecorded immune exposures were probable. As concerns this clone: Its target is unknown.

The PCR ran on 60 Vbeta and 13 Jbeta primers. Sequenced by immunoSEQ multiplex PCR; TCRdb stores in-frame clones only, minus some. This table has 65,000 to 75,000 clones, about two thirds appearing once. Study findings and constraints: 150 or so TCR beta chains were listed as cytomegalovirus-associated. Reported results showed that the classifier diagnosed cytomegalovirus status with high specificity and sensitivity.

The germline V gene has CDR1 MNHNS and CDR2 SASEGT. CDR3 length: 14 residues. The ends were cut back, 7 bases at V and 2 bases at J, with 14 bases in the middle. Sequences were obtained from PBMCs. The chain joins TRBV6-1 to TRBJ1-2, with a tentative D call TRBD1 (5 bases). This TCR came from a woman aged 30 to 39 in good health and CMV-seronegative. The CDR3 is CASIYGGGNYGYTF. The CDR3 DNA is TGTGCCAGCATTTATGGGGGGGGAAACTATGGCTACACCTTC.